The 12 T cell receptor beta chains in this list originate from one sample, sequenced in a study of blood T cell repertoires in COVID-19. The repertoire was sequenced with immunoSEQ multiplex PCR; TCRdb's copy has only in-frame clones and lacks some. Of roughly 450,000 clones listed, 90% are singletons. Sequencing was performed on PBMCs or T cells enriched from blood (not recorded which). The receptors shown here come from a man in his late teens or twenties who had recovered from COVID-19.

The genes are TRBV9 and TRBJ1-1; D not resolved. CDR1 SGDLS and CDR2 YYNGEE come from the germline V gene. The CDR3 contains 14 residues. Trimming took 3 bases from V and 3 from J, leaving 12 bases between them. CDR3 residues: CASSANLQHTEAFF. CDR3 in DNA: TGTGCCAGCAGCGCGAATTTACAACACACTGAAGCTTTCTTT.

V gene TRBV19 combines with J gene TRBJ1-5; 8 bases match TRBD1. The CDR3 runs to 19 residues. V gave up 0 bases and J gave up 0 bases; unmatched junction bases: 10. The germline V gene encodes CDR1 LNHDA and CDR2 SQIVND (reference sequence). The CDR3 DNA reads TGTGCCAGTAGTATAGATCAAGACAGGGGAGGCTATAGCAATCAGCCCCAGCATTTT. Translation: CASSIDQDRGGYSNQPQHF.

This clone was counted a single time. The rearrangement uses TRBV6-5 and TRBJ1-1; 7 nucleotides match TRBD1. CDR3 length: 14 amino acids. Germline V CDR1 and CDR2: MNHEY, SVGAGI. Unmatched junction bases numbered 7, after V lost 2 bases and J lost 7 bases. This CDR3 is CASSYKQGTYEAFF. DNA for the CDR3: TGTGCCAGCAGTTACAAACAGGGGACATATGAAGCTTTCTTT.

This clone showed up just once. This rearrangement joins TRBV12-3 or TRBV12-4 to TRBJ1-1; D call uncertain. The CDR3 totals 13 residues. Trimming took off 9 bases at V and 5 bases at J, with 16 bases between the two ends. CDR3 loop: CASGEWGGTEAFF. The CDR3 DNA sequence: TGTGCCAGTGGGGAATGGGGAGGGACTGAAGCTTTCTTT.

The chain joins TRBV3-1 (or the pseudogene TRBV3-2) to TRBJ1-2; D is perhaps TRBD1 (6 bases). This CDR3 is 15 amino acids long. The V end lost 4 bases, the J end lost 4 bases, and 16 bases lay between the germline ends. Looked up from germline, CDR1 is LGHDT and CDR2 is YNNKEL (reference sequence). As DNA, the CDR3 is TGTGCCAGCAGCCCGATTTATGGACAGTTCTATGGCTACACCTTC. Protein product: CASSPIYGQFYGYTF.

V usage is TRBV11-3 and J usage is TRBJ2-1, with 8 bases fitting TRBD2. From germline, CDR1 is SGHNT and CDR2 YENEEA. The CDR3 runs to 19 residues. V lost 4 bases to trimming and J lost 6 bases; unmatched junction nucleotides: 20. The CDR3 loop is CASSSRIPLGLERFNEQFF. DNA of the CDR3: TGTGCCAGCAGCTCGCGAATTCCACTGGGACTAGAAAGGTTCAATGAGCAGTTCTTC.

CDR3 amino acids: CASSPTGGGTNTEAFF. CDR3 nucleotides: TGTGCCAGCAGCCCCACCGGCGGGGGAACGAACACTGAAGCTTTCTTT. J is TRBJ1-1 and V is TRBV3-1 (or the pseudogene TRBV3-2), with D possibly being TRBD1 (5 bases). Germline V gene lookup returns CDR1 LGHDT and CDR2 YNNKEL (reference sequence). The CDR3 runs 16 residues. V dropped 4 bases and J dropped 1 base, with 16 bases sitting between them.

The V call is TRBV14, the J call TRBJ2-7; possibly TRBD1 for D (5 bases). Looked up from germline, CDR1 is SGHDN and CDR2 is FVKESK. With 8 bases removed from V and 3 bases from J, the gap between germline ends came to 20 bases. CDR3 length: 15 residues. The CDR3 DNA sequence: TGTGCCAGCGAATTCATACACAGGAGTAACTACGAGCAGTACTTC. It encodes CASEFIHRSNYEQYF. Full variable domain (rest looked up from reference TRBV14 and TRBJ2-7): EAGVTQFPSHSVIEKGQTVTLRCDPISGHDNLYWYRRVMGKEIKFLLHFVKESKQDESGMPNNRFLAERTGGTYSTLKVQPAELEDSGVYFCASEFIHRSNYEQYFGPGTRLTVT.

This chain links TRBV29-1 with TRBJ2-3; 8 bases line up with TRBD2. Germline V gene sequence: CDR1 SQVTM, CDR2 ANQGSEA. Trimming cost V 2 bases and J 0 bases; bases outside gene matches: 4. The length of the CDR3 is 15 residues. The DNA of the CDR3 is TGCAGCGTTGAACCCCCTAGCGGGAGCACAGATACGCAGTATTTT. Amino acid sequence: CSVEPPSGSTDTQYF.

The chain couples TRBV28 to TRBJ1-1; D is unclear. The ends were cut back, 1 base at V and 2 bases at J, with 8 bases in the middle. This CDR3 is built from 14 residues. Germline V CDR1 and CDR2: MDHEN, SYDVKM. The CDR3, as DNA: TGTGCCAGCAGTTTATCCGGGTTTAACACTGAAGCTTTCTTT. The encoded protein is CASSLSGFNTEAFF.

This clone has only one observation. The chain uses TRBV11-2 and TRBJ2-4, with TRBD2 matching over 12 bases. This CDR3 spans 20 amino acids. The germline gives CDR1 SGHAT, CDR2 FQNNGV. Trimming cost V 0 bases and J 9 bases; bases outside gene matches: 18. The CDR3 region has the DNA TGTGCCAGCAGCTTAGATTACGCCCTTCAGACTAGCGGGAGATCAGGCATTCAGTACTTC. Its protein is CASSLDYALQTSGRSGIQYF.

This clone occurred a few times. The chain combines TRBV5-1 with TRBJ1-1; TRBD1 agrees at 7 bases. Germline V gene data show CDR1 as SGHRS and CDR2 as YFSETQ. After removal of 4 bases from V and 0 bases from J, the junction contained 6 bases not matched to a gene. This CDR3 has 15 amino acids. CDR3 DNA sequence: TGCGCCAGCAGCATGGCTAGGGGGCTGAACACTGAAGCTTTCTTT. Amino acid sequence: CASSMARGLNTEAFF.